The 10 T cell receptor beta chains reported below all come from one sample, sequenced in a study of T cells after yellow fever vaccination. TCRdb fed the 5' RACE reads into MiXCR, producing one record per CDR3 protein. The table has almost 600,000 distinct CDR3 sequences, approximately 13% seen once. Sequencing used PBMCs, obtained on the day of the yellow fever booster vaccination. Every receptor here comes from a man aged 25 to 45 who received the YFV17D yellow fever vaccine.

The chain joins TRBV6-2 or TRBV6-3 to TRBJ2-7; perhaps TRBD2 as D (6 bases). The length of the CDR3 is 14 residues. The ends were cut back, 11 bases at V and 0 bases at J, with 17 bases in the middle. The germline CDR1 and CDR2 sequences are MNHEY and SVGEGT. Written as DNA, the CDR3 is TGTGCCGCGGCGCGGGGCAGCCACTCCTACGAGCAGTACTTC. Translating it yields CAAARGSHSYEQYF.

This clonotype was detected a few times. The gene calls are TRBV5-1 and TRBJ1-5, with TRBD1 matching 7 bases. The germline gives CDR1 SGHRS, CDR2 YFSETQ. CDR3 length equals 14 residues. V lost 0 bases, J lost 7 bases, and 4 bases stayed unmatched. CDR3 sequence (DNA): TGCGCCAGCAGCTTGGGGGACAGTGACCAGCCCCAGCATTTT. Translated, it gives CASSLGDSDQPQHF.

This clonotype occurred a few times. The chain couples TRBV12-3 or TRBV12-4 to TRBJ2-3; 10 bases align to TRBD2. V lost 6 bases and J lost 2; bases outside the gene matches: 2. This CDR3 is 14 amino acids long. Here the CDR3 reads CASRLAGATDTQYF. CDR3 bases: TGTGCCAGCAGGCTAGCGGGAGCCACAGATACGCAGTATTTT.

This clonotype was counted only a few times. The chain is built from TRBV25-1 and TRBJ2-7; 9 positions match TRBD2. The CDR3 length is 15 residues. Germline CDR1 and CDR2: MGHDK and SYGVNS. V trimming: 6 bases; J trimming: 2 bases; junction bases outside the gene matches: 8. This CDR3 reads CASSALAGTTYEQYF. The DNA of the CDR3 is TGTGCCAGCAGCGCCCTAGCGGGAACCACCTACGAGCAGTACTTC.

This clonotype was counted between two and nine times. This chain connects TRBV12-3 or TRBV12-4 to TRBJ2-7; 8 nucleotides agree with TRBD1. The length of the CDR3 is 14 residues. The V and J ends lost 6 bases and 3 bases, in that order; junction bases with no gene match: 7. The DNA for the CDR3 is TGTGCCAGCAGCCCCCGGGACAGGTTCTACGAGCAGTACTTC. Translated, it gives CASSPRDRFYEQYF.

This sequence joins TRBV11-2 and TRBJ2-5; 7 bases agree with TRBD1. There are 16 residues in the CDR3. The V gene's germline CDR1 is SGHAT and CDR2 FQNNGV. Losses at the gene ends were 3 bases for V and 1 base for J; bases not matched to a gene: 8. CDR3 in DNA: TGTGCCAGCAGCTTCTCGACGACAGGGACCCAAGAGACCCAGTACTTC. It specifies CASSFSTTGTQETQYF.

This clonotype was seen once. The chain is built from TRBV5-4 and TRBJ2-1; 15 positions match TRBD2. J was trimmed by 7 bases and V by 0 bases; bases with no gene match: 2. The V gene's germline CDR1 is SGHNT and CDR2 YYREEE (reference sequence). This CDR3 has 16 residues. The CDR3 loop is CASSLGTSGRENEQFF. As DNA, the CDR3 is TGTGCCAGCAGCTTGGGGACTAGCGGGAGGGAGAATGAGCAGTTCTTC.

This clonotype was observed a few times. The chain recombines TRBV28 with TRBJ2-7; the match to TRBD2 covers 9 bases. The J segment lost 4 bases and the V segment lost 8 bases, leaving 18 bases of the junction unmatched. The CDR3 is 17 amino acids. Looked up from germline, CDR1 is MDHEN and CDR2 is SYDVKM. The CDR3 reads CASPPPGLATLQYEQYF. The CDR3 DNA sequence: TGTGCCAGCCCCCCTCCGGGACTAGCAACTCTACAATACGAGCAGTACTTC.

The V call is TRBV12-3 or TRBV12-4, the J call TRBJ2-1; D may be TRBD1 or TRBD2 (5 bases each). Trimming removed 5 bases at V and 9 bases at J, with 14 bases between. The CDR3 covers 13 residues. The CDR3 DNA reads TGTGCCAGCAGTGGGGACGTGGGAAGTGAGCAGTTCTTC. It specifies CASSGDVGSEQFF.

The chain recombines TRBV5-6 with TRBJ1-2; no definite D call. Germline assignment: CDR1 SGHDT and CDR2 YYEEEE. The CDR3 is 14 amino acids. The V and J ends lost 2 bases and 2 bases respectively, with 10 bases between them. CDR3 nucleotide sequence: TGTGCCAGCAGCTTTGGCAGCAACAACTATGGCTACACCTTC. This translates into CASSFGSNNYGYTF.